The clone carrying this TCR beta chain was recorded at least ten times. As yet, its antigen is unknown. The data originate from a study of cytomegalovirus exposure and HLA in healthy donors. Study as a whole: Some 90 million unique TCRs from HLA-typed donors were held in an early data release.

Amplification used 60 Vbeta primers and 13 Jbeta primers. Data came from immunoSEQ multiplex PCR; TCRdb stores just in-frame clones and leaves some out. The sample has some 160,000 clones, less than 10% seen once. Findings of the study overall: Some public TCRs appeared in many individuals, while most sequences were rare.

There are 14 residues in the CDR3. Trimming removed 7 bases from V and 1 base from J; junction bases left unmatched: 6. Germline V gives CDR1 MNHNS, CDR2 SASEGT. The rearrangement uses TRBV6-1 and TRBJ1-1, with TRBD1 matching 7 bases. The clonotype originates from a male donor in good health and CMV-seronegative. The source material was PBMCs. CDR3 loop: CASMPGQTNTEAFF. In DNA, the CDR3 is TGTGCCAGCATGCCGGGACAGACGAACACTGAAGCTTTCTTT.